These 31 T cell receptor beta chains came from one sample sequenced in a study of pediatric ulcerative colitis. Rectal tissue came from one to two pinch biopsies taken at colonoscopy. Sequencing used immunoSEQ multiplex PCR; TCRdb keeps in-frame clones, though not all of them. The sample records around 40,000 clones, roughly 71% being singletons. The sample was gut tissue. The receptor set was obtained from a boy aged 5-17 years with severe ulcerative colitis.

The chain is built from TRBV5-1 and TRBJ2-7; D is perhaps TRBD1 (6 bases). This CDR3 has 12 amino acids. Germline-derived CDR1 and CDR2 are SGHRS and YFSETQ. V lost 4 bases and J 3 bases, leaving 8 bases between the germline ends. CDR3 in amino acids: CASSGQYYEQYF. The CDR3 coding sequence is TGCGCCAGCAGCGGACAGTACTACGAGCAGTACTTC.

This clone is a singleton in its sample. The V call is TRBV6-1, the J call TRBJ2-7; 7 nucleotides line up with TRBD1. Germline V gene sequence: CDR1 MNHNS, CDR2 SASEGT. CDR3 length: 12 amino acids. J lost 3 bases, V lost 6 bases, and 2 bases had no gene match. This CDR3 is CASRGDSYEQYF. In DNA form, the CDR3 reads TGTGCCAGCAGGGGGGACAGCTACGAGCAGTACTTC.

The CDR3 bases are TGCGCCAGCAGCCAAGCCGACAACCTAAATCAGCCCCAGCATTTT. Protein sequence: CASSQADNLNQPQHF. The chain has TRBV4-1 and TRBJ1-5; D is uncertain. The CDR3 extends over 15 amino acids. Trimming stripped 1 base from V and 4 bases from J, with 11 bases between. Germline assignment: CDR1 MGHRA and CDR2 YSYEKL.

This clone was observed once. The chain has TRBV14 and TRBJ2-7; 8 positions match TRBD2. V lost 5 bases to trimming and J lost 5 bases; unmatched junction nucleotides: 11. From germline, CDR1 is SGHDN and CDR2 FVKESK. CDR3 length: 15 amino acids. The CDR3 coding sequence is TGTGCCAGCAGCAGCCCAGGGACTAGTTATAACGAGCAGTACTTC. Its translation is CASSSPGTSYNEQYF. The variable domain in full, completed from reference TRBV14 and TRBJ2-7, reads EAGVTQFPSHSVIEKGQTVTLRCDPISGHDNLYWYRRVMGKEIKFLLHFVKESKQDESGMPNNRFLAERTGGTYSTLKVQPAELEDSGVYFCASSSPGTSYNEQYFGPGTRLTVT.

The CDR3 nucleotides read TGTGCCAGCAGCTTAGAAGGGGGAGTAAATGGCTACACCTTC. This codes for CASSLEGGVNGYTF. The chain combines TRBV11-2 with TRBJ1-2; the D gene is possibly TRBD1 (6 bases). This CDR3 is 14 amino acids long. Trimming took off 0 bases at V and 6 bases at J, with 11 bases between the two ends. CDR1 SGHAT and CDR2 FQNNGV come from the germline V gene.

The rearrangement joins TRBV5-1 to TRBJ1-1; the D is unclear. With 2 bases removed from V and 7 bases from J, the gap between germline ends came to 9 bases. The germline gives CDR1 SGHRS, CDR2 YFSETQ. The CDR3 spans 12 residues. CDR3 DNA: TGCGCCAGCAGCTTAGGGAGGAATGAAGCTTTCTTT. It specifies CASSLGRNEAFF.

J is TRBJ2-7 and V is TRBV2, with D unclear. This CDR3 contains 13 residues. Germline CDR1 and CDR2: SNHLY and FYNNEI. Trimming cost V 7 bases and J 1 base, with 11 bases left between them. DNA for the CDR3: TGTGCCAGCAATAGGGTTCGATCCTACGAGCAGTACTTC. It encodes CASNRVRSYEQYF.

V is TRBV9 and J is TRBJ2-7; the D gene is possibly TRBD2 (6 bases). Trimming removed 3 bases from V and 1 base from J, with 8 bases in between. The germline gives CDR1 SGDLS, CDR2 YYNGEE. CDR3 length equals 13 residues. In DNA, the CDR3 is TGTGCCAGCAGCGGACTAGGGTCCTACGAGCAGTACTTC. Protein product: CASSGLGSYEQYF.

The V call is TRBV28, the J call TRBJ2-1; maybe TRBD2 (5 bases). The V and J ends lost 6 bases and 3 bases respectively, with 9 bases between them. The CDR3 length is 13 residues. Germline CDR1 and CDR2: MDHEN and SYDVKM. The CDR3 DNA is TGTGCCAGCAGGAGGGCAGGCTACAATGAGCAGTTCTTC. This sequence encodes CASRRAGYNEQFF.

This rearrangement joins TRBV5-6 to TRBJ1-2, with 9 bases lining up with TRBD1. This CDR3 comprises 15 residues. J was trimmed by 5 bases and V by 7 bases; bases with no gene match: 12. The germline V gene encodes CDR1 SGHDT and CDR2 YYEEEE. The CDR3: CASGTTQGARYGYTF. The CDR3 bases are TGTGCCAGCGGGACTACACAGGGGGCGCGGTATGGCTACACCTTC.

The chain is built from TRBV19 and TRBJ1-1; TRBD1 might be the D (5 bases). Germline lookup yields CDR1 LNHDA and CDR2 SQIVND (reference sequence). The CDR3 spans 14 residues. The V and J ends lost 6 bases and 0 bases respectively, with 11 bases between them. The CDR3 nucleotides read TGTGCCAGTAGAACGACAGAGATGAACACTGAAGCTTTCTTT. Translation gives CASRTTEMNTEAFF.

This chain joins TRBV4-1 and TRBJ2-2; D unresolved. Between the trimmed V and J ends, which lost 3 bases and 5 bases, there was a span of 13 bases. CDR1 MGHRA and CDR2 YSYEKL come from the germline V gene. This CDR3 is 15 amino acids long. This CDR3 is CASSQSFGTTGELFF. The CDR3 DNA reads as TGCGCCAGCAGCCAGTCCTTCGGAACGACCGGGGAGCTGTTTTTT.

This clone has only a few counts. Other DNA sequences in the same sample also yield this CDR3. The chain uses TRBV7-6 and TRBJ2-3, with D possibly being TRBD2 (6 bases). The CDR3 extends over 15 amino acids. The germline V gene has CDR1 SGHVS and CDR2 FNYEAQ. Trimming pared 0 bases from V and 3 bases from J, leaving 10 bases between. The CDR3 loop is CASSLAGGTTDTQYF. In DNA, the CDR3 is TGTGCCAGCAGCTTAGCGGGGGGTACAACAGATACGCAGTATTTT.

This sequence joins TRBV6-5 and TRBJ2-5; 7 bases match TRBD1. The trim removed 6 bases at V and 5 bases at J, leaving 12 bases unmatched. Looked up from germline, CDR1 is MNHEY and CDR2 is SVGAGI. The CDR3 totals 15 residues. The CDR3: CASSPGTAMVETQYF. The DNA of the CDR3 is TGTGCCAGCAGCCCCGGGACAGCAATGGTGGAGACCCAGTACTTC.

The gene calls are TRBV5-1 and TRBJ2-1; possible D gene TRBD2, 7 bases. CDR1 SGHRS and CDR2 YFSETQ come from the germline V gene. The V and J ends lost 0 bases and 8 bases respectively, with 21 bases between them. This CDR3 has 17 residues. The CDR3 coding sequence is TGCGCCAGCAGCTTGGCCTATACCGGTGGGGGGGCCGATGAGCAGTTCTTC. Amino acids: CASSLAYTGGGADEQFF.

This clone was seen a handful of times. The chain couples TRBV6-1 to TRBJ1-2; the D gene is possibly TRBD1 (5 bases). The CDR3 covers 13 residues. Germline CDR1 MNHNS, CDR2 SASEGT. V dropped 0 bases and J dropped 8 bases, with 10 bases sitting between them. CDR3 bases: TGTGCCAGCAGTGAAGCTTGGGACGGGGGCTACACCTTC. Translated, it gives CASSEAWDGGYTF.

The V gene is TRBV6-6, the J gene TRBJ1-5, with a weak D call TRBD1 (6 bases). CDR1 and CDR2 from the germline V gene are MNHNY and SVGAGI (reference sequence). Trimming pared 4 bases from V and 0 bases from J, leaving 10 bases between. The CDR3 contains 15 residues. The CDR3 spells CASSLQGGSNQPQHF. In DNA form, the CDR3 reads TGTGCCAGCAGTTTACAGGGAGGTAGCAATCAGCCCCAGCATTTT.

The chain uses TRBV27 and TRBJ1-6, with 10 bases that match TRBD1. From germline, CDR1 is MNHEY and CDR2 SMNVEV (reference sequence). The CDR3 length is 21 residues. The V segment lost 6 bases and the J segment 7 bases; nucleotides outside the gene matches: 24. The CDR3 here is CASSYGASGQGSKRPNSPLHF. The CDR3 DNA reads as TGTGCCAGCAGCTACGGGGCGTCGGGACAGGGGAGTAAACGGCCAAATTCACCCCTCCACTTT.

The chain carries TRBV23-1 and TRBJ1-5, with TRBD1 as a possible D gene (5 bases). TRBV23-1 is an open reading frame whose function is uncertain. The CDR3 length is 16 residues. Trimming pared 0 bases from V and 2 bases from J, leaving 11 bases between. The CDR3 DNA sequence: TGCGCCAGCAGTCAATCCGGGGGGTTTGGCAATCAGCCCCAGCATTTT. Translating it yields CASSQSGGFGNQPQHF.

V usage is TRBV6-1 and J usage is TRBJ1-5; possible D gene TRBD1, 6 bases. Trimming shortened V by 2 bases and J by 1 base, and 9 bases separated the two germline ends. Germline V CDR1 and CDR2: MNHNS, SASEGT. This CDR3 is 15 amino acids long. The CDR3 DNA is TGTGCCAGCAGTGAATTGACAGGCAGCAATCAGCCCCAGCATTTT. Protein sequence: CASSELTGSNQPQHF.

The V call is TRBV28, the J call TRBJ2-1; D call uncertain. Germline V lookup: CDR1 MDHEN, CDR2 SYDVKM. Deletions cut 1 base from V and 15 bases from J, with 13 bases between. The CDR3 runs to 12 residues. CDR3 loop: CASSLSGRAPFF. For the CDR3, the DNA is TGTGCCAGCAGTTTATCGGGCCGAGCTCCGTTCTTC.

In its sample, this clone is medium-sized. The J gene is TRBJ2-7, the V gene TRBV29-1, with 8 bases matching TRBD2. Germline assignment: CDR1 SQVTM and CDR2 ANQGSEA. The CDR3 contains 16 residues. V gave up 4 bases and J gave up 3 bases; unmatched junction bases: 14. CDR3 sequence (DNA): TGCAGCGTTGCCGGGACTAGTGTCATTCCCATCTACGAGCAGTACTTC. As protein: CSVAGTSVIPIYEQYF.

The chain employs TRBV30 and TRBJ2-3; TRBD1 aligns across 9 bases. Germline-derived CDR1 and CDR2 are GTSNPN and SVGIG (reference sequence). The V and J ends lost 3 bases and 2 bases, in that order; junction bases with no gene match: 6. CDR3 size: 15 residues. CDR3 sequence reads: CAWRAGTGLTDTQYF. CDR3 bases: TGTGCCTGGAGGGCCGGGACAGGGCTCACAGATACGCAGTATTTT. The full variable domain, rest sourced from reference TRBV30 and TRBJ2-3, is SQTIHQWPATLVQPVGSPLSLECTVEGTSNPNLYWYRQAAGRGLQLLFYSVGIGQISSEVPQNLSASRPQDRQFILSSKKLLLSDSGFYLCAWRAGTGLTDTQYFGPGTRLTVL.

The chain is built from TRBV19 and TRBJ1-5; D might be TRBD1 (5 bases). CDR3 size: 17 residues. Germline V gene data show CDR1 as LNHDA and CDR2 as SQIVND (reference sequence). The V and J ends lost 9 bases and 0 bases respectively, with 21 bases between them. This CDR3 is CASDNRGRGYSNQPQHF. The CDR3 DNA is TGTGCCAGCGACAACCGGGGCAGAGGATATAGCAATCAGCCCCAGCATTTT.

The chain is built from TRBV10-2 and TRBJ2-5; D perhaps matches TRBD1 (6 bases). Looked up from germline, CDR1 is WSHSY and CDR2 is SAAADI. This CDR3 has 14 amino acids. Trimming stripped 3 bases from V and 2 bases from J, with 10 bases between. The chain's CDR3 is CASSDTGIQETQYF. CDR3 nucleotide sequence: TGCGCCAGCAGTGACACAGGGATTCAAGAGACCCAGTACTTC.

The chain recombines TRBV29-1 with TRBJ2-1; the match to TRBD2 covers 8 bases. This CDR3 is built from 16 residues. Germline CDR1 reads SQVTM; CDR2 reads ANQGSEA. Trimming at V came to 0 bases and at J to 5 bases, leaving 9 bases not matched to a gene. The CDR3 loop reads CSVEDPLRGENNEQFF. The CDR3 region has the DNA TGCAGCGTTGAAGATCCCCTGCGGGGGGAAAACAATGAGCAGTTCTTC.

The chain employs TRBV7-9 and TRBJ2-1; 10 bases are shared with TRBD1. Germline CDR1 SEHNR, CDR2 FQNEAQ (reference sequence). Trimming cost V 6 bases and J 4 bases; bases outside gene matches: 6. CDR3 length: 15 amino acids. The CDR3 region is CASRDRGRGYNEQFF. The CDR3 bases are TGTGCCAGCAGAGACAGGGGGCGCGGGTACAATGAGCAGTTCTTC.

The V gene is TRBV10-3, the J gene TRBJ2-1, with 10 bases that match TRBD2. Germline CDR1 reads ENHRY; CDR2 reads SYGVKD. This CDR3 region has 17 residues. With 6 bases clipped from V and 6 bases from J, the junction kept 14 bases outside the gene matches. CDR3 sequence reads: CAISRSGGSRELNEQFF. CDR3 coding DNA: TGTGCCATCAGCCGTAGCGGGGGGTCAAGAGAACTCAATGAGCAGTTCTTC.

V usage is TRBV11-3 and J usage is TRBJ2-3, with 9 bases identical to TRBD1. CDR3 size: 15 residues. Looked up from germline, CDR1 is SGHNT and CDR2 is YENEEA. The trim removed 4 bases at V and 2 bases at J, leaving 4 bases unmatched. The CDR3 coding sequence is TGTGCCAGCAGCTCCGGGGACAGGGCCACAGATACGCAGTATTTT. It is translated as CASSSGDRATDTQYF.

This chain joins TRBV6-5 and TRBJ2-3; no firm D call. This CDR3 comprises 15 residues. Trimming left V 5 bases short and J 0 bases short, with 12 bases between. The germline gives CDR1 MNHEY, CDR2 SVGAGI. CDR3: CASSPQSTSTDTQYF. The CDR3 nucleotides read TGTGCCAGCAGTCCCCAGTCGACGAGCACAGATACGCAGTATTTT.

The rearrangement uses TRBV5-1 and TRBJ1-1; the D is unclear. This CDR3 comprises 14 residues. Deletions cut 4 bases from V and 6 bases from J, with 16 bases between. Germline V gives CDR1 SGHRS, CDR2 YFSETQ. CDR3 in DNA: TGCGCCAGCAGCACATCGACCGGAACCGCTGAAGCTTTCTTT. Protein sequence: CASSTSTGTAEAFF.